One sample yielded the 18 T cell receptor beta chains listed below, sequenced in a study of shared clonotypes between healthy human individuals. Using immunoSEQ multiplex PCR, the repertoire was profiled, and TCRdb retains in-frame clones only, with some absent. The repertoire holds around 450,000 clones, with roughly 77% as singletons. Sequencing was done on a sample of PBMCs. The receptors here all came from a woman in her thirties or forties in good health. Some clones in this sample may be carry-over from other donors' samples.

This clone was counted between two and nine times. The chain is built from TRBV27 and TRBJ1-5; D is undetermined. This CDR3 is built from 14 residues. Trimming stripped 5 bases from V and 0 bases from J, with 8 bases between. Germline lookup yields CDR1 MNHEY and CDR2 SMNVEV (reference sequence). The CDR3 spells CASSLQASNQPQHF. The CDR3 DNA sequence: TGTGCCAGCAGTCTCCAGGCTAGCAATCAGCCCCAGCATTTT.

The V call is TRBV6-1, the J call TRBJ1-2; the D gene is possibly TRBD1 (6 bases). This CDR3 region has 15 residues. Germline V gives CDR1 MNHNS, CDR2 SASEGT. The V and J ends lost 1 base and 4 bases respectively, with 13 bases between them. The CDR3 DNA reads as TGTGCCAGCAGTGAAGAAGGCAGGGGAGGCTATGGCTACACCTTC. This codes for CASSEEGRGGYGYTF.

The CDR3 is CASSSPREVTQYF. DNA for the CDR3: TGTGCCAGCAGTTCACCCCGGGAGGTTACGCAGTATTTT. J is TRBJ2-3 and V is TRBV27; TRBD2 matches at 7 bases. The CDR3 contains 13 residues. The germline V gene encodes CDR1 MNHEY and CDR2 SMNVEV (reference sequence). Trimming took 4 bases from V and 8 from J; bases not matched to a gene: 6.

The CDR3 DNA is TGTGCCAGCTCACCACCCGGACAGGGGGTTTCCTACGAGCAGTACTTC. This sequence encodes CASSPPGQGVSYEQYF. The V call is TRBV18, the J call TRBJ2-7; 10 nucleotides line up with TRBD1. CDR1 is KGHSH and CDR2 is LQKENI in the germline V gene. The CDR3 runs to 16 residues. With 0 bases clipped from V and 1 base from J, the junction kept 3 bases outside the gene matches.

V usage is TRBV10-2 and J usage is TRBJ2-5; D might be TRBD2 (6 bases). TRBJ2-7 explains the end of the DNA better; the J call may be wrong. The CDR3 covers 17 residues. Germline CDR1 WSHSY, CDR2 SAAADI. CDR3 nucleotides: TGCGCCAGCAGTGAGGCCCTGGGGTGGGCGGGAACCTACGAGCAGTACTTC. It codes for CASSEALGWAGTYEQYF.

The chain joins TRBV28 to TRBJ2-3; maybe TRBD2 (6 bases). The V gene lost 4 bases and the J gene lost 3 bases, with 11 bases spanning the gap. The CDR3 contains 14 residues. The germline V gene encodes CDR1 MDHEN and CDR2 SYDVKM. The CDR3 loop is CASSSMGGTDTQYF. The CDR3 bases are TGTGCCAGCAGTTCCATGGGGGGTACAGATACGCAGTATTTT.

This clone was recorded a few times. J is TRBJ2-7 and V is TRBV7-2, with 7 bases lining up with TRBD2. V was pared by 4 bases and J by 7 bases, with 13 bases of the junction left unmatched. The germline V gene encodes CDR1 SGHTA and CDR2 FQGNSA. The length of the CDR3 is 15 residues. For the CDR3, the DNA is TGTGCCAGCAGCTCCGCGACTAGCTCTGCCGGGGAGCAGTACTTC. Its translation: CASSSATSSAGEQYF.

This chain connects TRBV7-3 to TRBJ2-2, with D possibly matching TRBD1 (5 bases). Germline CDR1 is SGHTA and CDR2 is FQGTGA. This CDR3 spans 15 amino acids. V was clipped by 5 bases and J by 5 bases, with 15 bases between them. CDR3 DNA: TGTGCCAGCAGCCCAGGCGAGACAGTTACCGGGGAGCTGTTTTTT. Amino acid sequence: CASSPGETVTGELFF.

On this clone: A far larger clone is a single base away, which makes a read error likely. The chain combines TRBV5-4 with TRBJ2-2, with a tentative D call TRBD2 (5 bases). Germline V gene sequence: CDR1 SGHNT, CDR2 YYREEE (reference sequence). V lost 0 bases, J lost 4 bases, and 13 bases lay in between. CDR3 length: 16 amino acids. The chain's CDR3 is CASSLGARRSTGELFF. Here the CDR3 DNA reads TGTGCCAGCAGCTTGGGCGCTAGGAGGAGCACCGGGGAGCTGTTTTTT.

This clone was recorded once. V usage is TRBV29-1 and J usage is TRBJ1-2, with a weak D call TRBD1 (6 bases). The CDR3 totals 11 residues. Deletions cut 4 bases from V and 10 bases from J, with 13 bases between. CDR1 SQVTM and CDR2 ANQGSEA come from the germline V gene. CDR3 residues: CSVGRQDDYTF. Here the CDR3 DNA reads TGCAGCGTTGGGCGACAGGACGACTACACCTTC.

The chain is built from TRBV6-6 and TRBJ1-5; no clear D gene. The V and J ends lost 8 bases and 5 bases respectively, with 1 base between them. This CDR3 has 9 amino acids. CDR1 and CDR2 from the germline V gene are MNHNY and SVGAGI (reference sequence). CDR3 in DNA: TGTGCCAGCTATCAGCCCCAGCATTTT. The encoded protein is CASYQPQHF.

The chain employs TRBV6-6 and TRBJ2-1, with TRBD2 identical over 10 bases. The CDR3 is made up of 15 amino acids. Germline assignment: CDR1 MNHNY and CDR2 SVGAGI (reference sequence). The V gene end was trimmed by 6 bases and the J gene end by 8 bases; junction bases not matched to a gene: 10. CDR3 amino acids: CASRPLAGVSHEQFF. CDR3 DNA sequence: TGTGCCAGCAGGCCCCTAGCGGGAGTCTCCCATGAGCAGTTCTTC.

This clone was found once. The J gene is TRBJ2-1, the V gene TRBV7-3; D gene uncertain. CDR3 length: 14 amino acids. Trimming took 8 bases from V and 6 from J, leaving 17 bases between them. Germline V gene lookup returns CDR1 SGHTA and CDR2 FQGTGA. The CDR3, as DNA: TGTGCCAGCGCCCGGGCCCCGAGGTCCAATGAGCAGTTCTTC. It translates to CASARAPRSNEQFF.

This clone was seen only a few times. The J gene is TRBJ2-1, the V gene TRBV5-1; tentative D call: TRBD2 (5 bases). CDR3 length: 16 residues. V lost 0 bases and J lost 0, with 10 bases in between. Per germline, CDR1 SGHRS and CDR2 YFSETQ. The CDR3 DNA reads as TGCGCCAGCAGCTTGGGAGGAGGAAGCTCCTACAATGAGCAGTTCTTC. It translates to CASSLGGGSSYNEQFF.

V usage is TRBV9 and J usage is TRBJ2-5, with 7 bases matching TRBD2. CDR1 is SGDLS, CDR2 YYNGEE, per germline. V lost 0 bases to trimming and J lost 5 bases; unmatched junction nucleotides: 10. The CDR3 totals 16 residues. The CDR3 is CASSVEPSGTWETQYF. CDR3 nucleotides: TGTGCCAGCAGCGTAGAGCCGAGCGGGACGTGGGAGACCCAGTACTTC.

The chain has TRBV5-1 and TRBJ2-7; TRBD1 matches 7 bases. This CDR3 has 15 residues. V lost 4 bases, J lost 3 bases, and 10 bases stayed unmatched. Per the germline V gene, CDR1 is SGHRS and CDR2 is YFSETQ. Here the CDR3 DNA reads TGCGCCAGCAGCCCTGCTTTAGGACAGGACTACGAGCAGTACTTC. This gives the protein CASSPALGQDYEQYF.

J is TRBJ2-7 and V is TRBV28; D gene ambiguous. The CDR3 totals 17 residues. Trimming left V 3 bases short and J 3 bases short, with 21 bases between. The germline CDR1 and CDR2 sequences are MDHEN and SYDVKM. CDR3 sequence: CASSFLRLAAINYEQYF. CDR3 sequence (DNA): TGTGCCAGCAGTTTCCTCCGACTTGCGGCCATAAACTACGAGCAGTACTTC.

This chain connects TRBV5-1 to TRBJ1-1; TRBD1 aligns across 7 bases. This CDR3 has 14 residues. The J segment lost 4 bases and the V segment lost 3 bases, leaving 6 bases of the junction unmatched. Germline V gene sequence: CDR1 SGHRS, CDR2 YFSETQ. This CDR3 is CASSSGQALTEAFF. In DNA, the CDR3 is TGCGCCAGCAGCTCAGGACAGGCTCTCACTGAAGCTTTCTTT.